The 19 T cell receptor beta chains below come from one sample, sequenced in a study of regulatory T cells in long-lasting Graves disease. Arm-PCR of CDR3 regions and iRepertoire HTBI primers were used to build TCR beta libraries. TCRdb used MiXCR to reprocess the multiplex PCR reads, holding one entry per CDR3 protein. The sample has roughly 400,000 distinct CDR3 sequences, approximately 22% seen once. Regarding time point: persistent/refractory GD, antithyroid drugs over 5 years with positive TRAb. PBMC-derived RNA was used for the TCR library. This specimen was peripheral blood mononuclear cells (PBMCs), taken when the disease was refractory, from a patient treated with antithyroid drugs. The receptors come from a female donor with Graves disease.

The genes are TRBV5-1 and TRBJ2-5, with 7 bases matching TRBD1. Germline values: CDR1 SGHRS, CDR2 YFSETQ. V lost 1 base, J lost 5 bases, and 5 bases stayed unmatched. CDR3 length: 14 residues. CDR3 protein: CASSLMAGGETQYF. The DNA of the CDR3 is TGCGCCAGCAGCTTGATGGCAGGGGGTGAGACCCAGTACTTC.

Many counts were recorded for this clonotype. The V gene is TRBV20-1, the J gene TRBJ1-1; tentatively, D is TRBD1 (6 bases). Looked up from germline, CDR1 is DFQATT and CDR2 is SNEGSKA (reference sequence). The CDR3 is made up of 13 amino acids. The V gene lost 6 bases and the J gene lost 2 bases, with 13 bases spanning the gap. For the CDR3, the DNA is TGCAGTGCCGGCCTCGGGGGCAACACTGAAGCTTTCTTT. Protein: CSAGLGGNTEAFF.

This clonotype was seen a handful of times. The V and J genes are TRBV3-1 and TRBJ1-2; 9 nucleotides match TRBD1. V dropped 0 bases and J dropped 11; count of bases not matched to a gene: 4. The CDR3 sequence is 13 residues long. CDR1 is LGHDT and CDR2 is YNNKEL in the germline V gene (reference sequence). In DNA, the CDR3 is TGTGCCAGCAGCCAAGAAGGGACAGGGAGGTACACCTTC. Residues: CASSQEGTGRYTF.

Only a few counts were recorded for this clonotype. J is TRBJ2-7 and V is TRBV30, with 14 bases lining up with TRBD2. Germline trimming cut 6 bases from V and 3 bases from J; bases unmatched to any gene: 4. The CDR3 covers 14 residues. Germline lookup yields CDR1 GTSNPN and CDR2 SVGIG (reference sequence). The DNA for the CDR3 is TGTGCCTGTTATGGGACTAGCGGGAGCTACGAGCAGTACTTC. Its protein is CACYGTSGSYEQYF.

This clonotype has just a few counts. The gene calls are TRBV28 and TRBJ2-2, with a possible D match to TRBD1 (6 bases). The CDR3 is 14 amino acids. V was trimmed by 4 bases and J by 4 bases, leaving 10 bases between them. The germline V gene has CDR1 MDHEN and CDR2 SYDVKM. DNA for the CDR3: TGTGCCAGCAGTTCCGGGACACTCACCGGGGAGCTGTTTTTT. Amino acid sequence: CASSSGTLTGELFF.

This clonotype was observed a few times. The V and J genes are TRBV25-1 and TRBJ2-2; 7 nucleotides line up with TRBD2. J was trimmed by 6 bases and V by 2 bases; bases with no gene match: 6. The germline V gene has CDR1 MGHDK and CDR2 SYGVNS. There are 15 residues in the CDR3. CDR3 in DNA: TGTGCCAGCAGTGAAAAAGGGAGGGGCGCCGGGGAGCTGTTTTTT. It specifies CASSEKGRGAGELFF.

This clonotype was detected many times. The rearrangement links TRBV2 to TRBJ1-1; no definite D call. Trimming took 4 bases from V and 4 from J, leaving 13 bases between them. CDR1 is SNHLY, CDR2 FYNNEI, per germline. The CDR3 loop spans 14 amino acids. DNA of the CDR3: TGTGCCAGCAGTGGACCGCCTCGGGGCACTGAAGCTTTCTTT. This gives the protein CASSGPPRGTEAFF.

This clonotype was detected ten times or more. The J gene is TRBJ2-7, the V gene TRBV28; D assignment may be TRBD1 or TRBD2 (5 bases each). Germline assignment: CDR1 MDHEN and CDR2 SYDVKM. The CDR3 covers 14 residues. Trimming took off 7 bases at V and 1 base at J, with 14 bases between the two ends. This CDR3 is CASKGEFRSYEQYF. CDR3 in DNA: TGTGCCAGCAAAGGGGAGTTTAGGTCCTACGAGCAGTACTTC.

This clonotype occurred a few times. The chain is built from TRBV19 and TRBJ2-7, with a weak D call TRBD2 (6 bases). Germline-derived CDR1 and CDR2 are LNHDA and SQIVND (reference sequence). This CDR3 comprises 14 residues. V shed 1 base and J shed 4 bases, with 11 bases lying between them. For the CDR3, the DNA is TGTGCCAGTAGTATAGCGGGAGCCTCTTACGAGCAGTACTTC. The encoded protein is CASSIAGASYEQYF.

There are many counts of this clonotype. V and J are TRBV10-3 and TRBJ1-1; D not certain. Germline V gene data show CDR1 as ENHRY and CDR2 as SYGVKD. Trimming took off 0 bases at V and 0 bases at J, with 5 bases between the two ends. The CDR3 spans 14 residues. The CDR3 nucleotides read TGTGCCATCAGTGAGTCTGGTTTGAACACTGAAGCTTTCTTT. Translation: CAISESGLNTEAFF.

This sequence joins TRBV28 and TRBJ1-5; TRBD1 matches at 9 bases. Per germline, CDR1 MDHEN and CDR2 SYDVKM. This CDR3 comprises 14 residues. The V gene end was trimmed by 6 bases and the J gene end by 3 bases; junction bases not matched to a gene: 3. CDR3 nucleotide sequence: TGTGCCAGCAGCGGGACAGGGCTCAATCAGCCCCAGCATTTT. Its protein product is CASSGTGLNQPQHF.

V usage is TRBV29-1 and J usage is TRBJ1-4; unclear D gene. This CDR3 spans 14 amino acids. The germline V and J ends were trimmed by 0 bases and 3 bases, with 8 bases remaining between them. Germline lookup yields CDR1 SQVTM and CDR2 ANQGSEA. The CDR3 loop reads CSVEDPSPNEKLFF. DNA of the CDR3: TGCAGCGTTGAAGATCCCAGCCCTAATGAAAAACTGTTTTTT. The whole variable domain, filled in from reference TRBV29-1 and TRBJ1-4, reads SAVISQKPSRDICQRGTSLTIQCQVDSQVTMMFWYRQQPGQSLTLIATANQGSEATYESGFVIDKFPISRPNLTFSTLTVSNMSPEDSSIYLCSVEDPSPNEKLFFGSGTQLSVL.

This clonotype came up many times. The chain joins TRBV11-1 to TRBJ2-7, with D tentatively TRBD2 (6 bases). Between the trimmed V and J ends, which lost 2 bases and 6 bases, there was a span of 14 bases. Germline assignment: CDR1 SGHAT and CDR2 FQDESV (reference sequence). The CDR3 has 14 amino acids. The CDR3 region has the DNA TGTGCCAGCAGCTTAACGGGAGCTTTGGGCGAGCAGTACTTC. Residues: CASSLTGALGEQYF.

The genes are TRBV4-1 and TRBJ2-2; 9 positions match TRBD1. The trim removed 1 base at V and 7 bases at J, leaving 13 bases unmatched. The CDR3 is 18 residues long. The germline V gene encodes CDR1 MGHRA and CDR2 YSYEKL. CDR3 loop: CASSQGILDRGIGGELFF. The CDR3 nucleotides read TGCGCCAGCAGCCAAGGAATACTGGACAGGGGAATCGGCGGGGAGCTGTTTTTT.

To note about this clonotype: A clone one base away is much larger, so this may be a read error. The chain employs TRBV27 and TRBJ2-2; 7 nucleotides match TRBD1. Germline V gene data show CDR1 as MNHEY and CDR2 as SMNVEV (reference sequence). CDR3 length: 13 residues. The junction had 5 bases not matched to a gene; V was cut back by 8 bases and J by 5 bases. Here the CDR3 reads CASCPGGTGELFF. The CDR3 DNA is TGTGCCAGCTGCCCAGGGGGAACCGGGGAGCTGTTTTTT.

This clonotype was detected ten times or more. The V and J genes are TRBV27 and TRBJ2-7; 7 nucleotides match TRBD2. J was trimmed by 1 base and V by 2 bases; bases with no gene match: 8. Per germline, CDR1 MNHEY and CDR2 SMNVEV (reference sequence). The CDR3 has 16 residues. CDR3 region: CASSLTVASGSYEQYF. The CDR3 coding sequence is TGTGCCAGCAGTTTAACGGTCGCTAGCGGTTCCTACGAGCAGTACTTC.

The sample holds a few counts of this clonotype. The J gene is TRBJ2-7, the V gene TRBV19; tentative D call: TRBD1 (5 bases). There are 13 residues in the CDR3. The germline V gene encodes CDR1 LNHDA and CDR2 SQIVND (reference sequence). The V gene lost 1 base and the J gene lost 3 bases, with 7 bases spanning the gap. CDR3 in amino acids: CASSIGTGYEQYF. The CDR3, as DNA: TGTGCCAGTAGTATAGGTACAGGCTACGAGCAGTACTTC. Filled out from reference TRBV19 and TRBJ2-7, the complete variable domain reads DGGITQSPKYLFRKEGQNVTLSCEQNLNHDAMYWYRQDPGQGLRLIYYSQIVNDFQKGDIAEGYSVSREKKESFPLTVTSAQKNPTAFYLCASSIGTGYEQYFGPGTRLTVT.

V gene TRBV20-1 combines with J gene TRBJ2-7; no clear D. The CDR3 covers 12 residues. From germline, CDR1 is DFQATT and CDR2 SNEGSKA (reference sequence). With 6 bases removed from V and 3 bases from J, the gap between germline ends came to 12 bases. The CDR3 is CSAPSELYEQYF. In nucleotides, the CDR3 is TGCAGTGCCCCCAGTGAGCTCTACGAGCAGTACTTC.

A remark on this clonotype: This probably arose from a read error, given a far larger clone one base away. The V call is TRBV11-2, the J call TRBJ2-5; 8 bases map to TRBD1. Germline V lookup: CDR1 SGHAT, CDR2 FQNNGV. This CDR3 has 14 residues. The CDR3 region is CASSLSGQVEIQYF. The DNA of the CDR3 is TGTGCCAGCAGTTTATCGGGACAGGTAGAGATCCAGTACTTC.